Presented here are 13 T cell receptor beta chains from one specimen sequenced in a study of breast tumors, draining lymph nodes, adjacent tissues. In TCRdb, the multiplex PCR reads were re-called with MiXCR into one record per CDR3 protein. The sample includes about 230,000 distinct CDR3 sequences, approximately 31% seen only once; the top ten take around 1.4%. Breast cancer patients provided tissue from their axillary draining lymph nodes. Source material: axillary lymph node tissue. All receptors derive from a female donor with breast cancer. Some clones in this sample may be carry-over from other donors' samples.

This clonotype was observed at least ten times. The chain links TRBV20-1 to TRBJ2-5, with TRBD1 matching over 7 bases. The CDR3 covers 14 residues. J lost 7 bases, V lost 1 base, and 9 bases had no gene match. Per the germline V gene, CDR1 is DFQATT and CDR2 is SNEGSKA (reference sequence). CDR3 nucleotides: TGCAGTGCTAGAGGGACAGGTCGGTCGAGGACCCAGTACTTC. This sequence encodes CSARGTGRSRTQYF.

With regard to this clonotype: A much larger clone is a single base away; this may be a read error. The chain carries TRBV20-1 and TRBJ2-6; a possible D gene is TRBD1 (5 bases). From germline, CDR1 is DFQATT and CDR2 SNEGSKA (reference sequence). The CDR3 runs 14 residues. In DNA, the CDR3 is TGCAGTGCTACCGACTGGTCTGGGGCCACCGTCCTGACTTTC. Translated, it gives CSATDWSGATVLTF.

Many counts were recorded for this clonotype. V gene TRBV6-5 combines with J gene TRBJ2-7; TRBD2 aligns across 12 bases. This CDR3 comprises 18 residues. J gave up 0 bases and V 6 bases, and 12 bases lay outside the gene matches. Germline values: CDR1 MNHEY, CDR2 SVGAGI. The CDR3 region is CASRGLAGYSGSSYEQYF. DNA of the CDR3: TGTGCCAGCAGAGGACTAGCGGGATATTCGGGATCCTCCTACGAGCAGTACTTC.

This clonotype was detected ten times or more. J is TRBJ2-1 and V is TRBV12-3 or TRBV12-4, with 12 bases identical to TRBD2. The CDR3 length is 16 residues. The V and J ends lost 5 bases and 4 bases, in that order; junction bases with no gene match: 6. CDR3 nucleotides: TGTGCCAGCAGTCCGGGACTAGCGGGCAAATACAATGAGCAGTTCTTC. It yields the protein CASSPGLAGKYNEQFF.

This clonotype has at least ten counts. The chain uses TRBV30 and TRBJ1-3, with 7 bases identical to TRBD1. Trimming cost V 4 bases and J 0 bases; bases outside gene matches: 3. The CDR3 is 14 residues long. The germline CDR1 and CDR2 sequences are GTSNPN and SVGIG (reference sequence). DNA of the CDR3: TGTGCCTGGATGGGACAGATCTCTGGAAACACCATATATTTT. Amino acid sequence: CAWMGQISGNTIYF.

This clonotype has at least ten counts. This chain links TRBV4-3 with TRBJ2-3; the D gene is possibly TRBD1 (5 bases). Germline-derived CDR1 and CDR2 are LGHNA and YSLEER. This CDR3 has 13 residues. Trimming took 6 bases from V and 5 from J, leaving 12 bases between them. The CDR3 coding sequence is TGCGCCAGCAGTCGGAAAGGGGTAGATACGCAGTATTTT. It yields the protein CASSRKGVDTQYF.

As concerns this clonotype: A read error may account for a junction end that differs from germline. The chain employs TRBV6-6 and TRBJ1-2; D call uncertain. The germline V gene encodes CDR1 MNHNY and CDR2 SVGAGI (reference sequence). The CDR3 is 12 residues long. The CDR3 bases are TGTGCCATCAGTGAAGGGCCCCATGGCTACACCTTC. Its translation: CAISEGPHGYTF.

In this sample, this clonotype turned up many times. V and J are TRBV5-1 and TRBJ2-3; no clear D. The CDR3 has 11 residues. V lost 7 bases and J lost 2, with 5 bases in between. Germline values: CDR1 SGHRS, CDR2 YFSETQ. CDR3 protein: CASGPTDTQYF. The CDR3 bases are TGCGCCAGCGGACCCACAGATACGCAGTATTTT.

This clonotype has at least ten counts. The gene calls are TRBV9 and TRBJ2-2; D is uncertain. The CDR3 has 13 residues. V was pared by 4 bases and J by 4 bases, with 8 bases between. Germline CDR1 SGDLS, CDR2 YYNGEE. The CDR3 region has the DNA TGTGCCAGCAGCCAGGTCCGCACCGGGGAGCTGTTTTTT. Translation gives CASSQVRTGELFF.

The V gene is TRBV12-3 or TRBV12-4, the J gene TRBJ2-7; 9 bases are shared with TRBD2. The CDR3 is 12 residues long. V shed 5 bases and J 6 bases; nucleotides not matched to a gene: 2. The CDR3 DNA is TGTGCCAGCAGTAATAGCGGGAGCGAGCAGTACTTC. Translated, it gives CASSNSGSEQYF.

The chain has TRBV28 and TRBJ2-3, with 7 bases identical to TRBD2. The length of the CDR3 is 15 residues. V lost 3 bases and J lost 5; bases outside the gene matches: 8. Germline values: CDR1 MDHEN, CDR2 SYDVKM. CDR3 residues: CASSFKRLARDTQYF. The CDR3 DNA reads as TGTGCCAGCAGTTTTAAGAGACTAGCTAGAGATACGCAGTATTTT.

Ten or more counts support this clonotype. The genes are TRBV6-5 and TRBJ2-6; tentative D call: TRBD2 (5 bases). The length of the CDR3 is 15 residues. The V gene's germline CDR1 is MNHEY and CDR2 SVGAGI. The germline V and J ends were trimmed by 8 bases and 2 bases, with 13 bases remaining between them. The CDR3 sequence: CASRESGTGANVLTF. CDR3 coding DNA: TGTGCCAGCCGCGAGTCGGGGACTGGGGCCAACGTCCTGACTTTC.

This clonotype occurred many times. V and J are TRBV2 and TRBJ2-3; D possibly corresponds to TRBD1 (7 bases). Per germline, CDR1 SNHLY and CDR2 FYNNEI. The CDR3 has 20 amino acids. V was shortened by 7 bases and J by 2 bases, with 31 bases between the two germline ends. The CDR3 nucleotides read TGTGCCAGCACTAAGCCAATAGCGGCCACCTCAGGGGGAACCACAGATACGCAGTATTTT. Translated: CASTKPIAATSGGTTDTQYF.